Listed below are T cell receptor beta chains from one sample, sequenced in a study of T cell responses to AZD1222 COVID-19 vaccine. Libraries were prepared by immunoSEQ multiplex PCR; TCRdb keeps only in-frame clonotypes and omits some of them. Counted here are more than 70,000 clones, 90% occurring once; the ten biggest clones make up under 5%. The sequencing used peripheral blood, collected on day 0 of AZD1222 vaccination. The receptors derive from an adult in good health. Both conserved end residues are part of each CDR3. The order of the fields is V gene, J gene, clone size, CDR3 protein. Expanded clones are given a class, and other clones once, few, many or no size at all.

TRBV20-1	TRBJ1-6	-	CSAERGGPLHF
TRBV7-7	TRBJ2-2	-	CASSATGSNTGELFF
TRBV2	TRBJ1-6	-	CASSEQSGSYNSPLHF
TRBV18	TRBJ1-1	few	CASSPPVGWGTEAFF
TRBV11-3	TRBJ2-5	-	CASSPGGWGNGSQETQYF
TRBV5-6	TRBJ2-7	-	CASSLGRWGTSYEQYF
TRBV11-3	TRBJ2-7	-	CASSLSTYEQYF
TRBV28	TRBJ1-2	-	CASSAGGYYGYTF
TRBV7-9	TRBJ1-2	-	CASSSDRGFYGYTF
TRBV27	TRBJ1-4	-	CASSFGDDEKLFF
TRBV6-5	TRBJ1-3	-	CASSSQGAGGNTIYF
TRBV9	TRBJ1-1	-	CASSVALDVTEAFF
TRBV27	TRBJ2-7	-	CASSTVDSLLYEQYF
TRBV19	TRBJ2-1	-	CASSISGGPGNEQFF
TRBV7-2	TRBJ1-2	once	CASSPPRLGNYGYTF
TRBV9	TRBJ1-1	-	CASSARADTEAFF
TRBV7-3	TRBJ2-5	-	CASSLKGSGQETQYF
TRBV6-5	TRBJ2-3	-	CASSYSRPGEGTQYF
TRBV4-1	TRBJ2-7	-	CASSQVTGTYEQYF
TRBV7-9	TRBJ1-2	-	CASSLGTHYGYTF
TRBV9	TRBJ1-5	-	CASSAHPGEGNQPQHF
TRBV3-1/TRBV3-2	TRBJ1-3	-	CASSEGTKAGNTIYF
TRBV6-5	TRBJ2-3	-	CASSRDTDTQYF
TRBV5-4	TRBJ1-2	-	CASSLDAGVRRYGYTF